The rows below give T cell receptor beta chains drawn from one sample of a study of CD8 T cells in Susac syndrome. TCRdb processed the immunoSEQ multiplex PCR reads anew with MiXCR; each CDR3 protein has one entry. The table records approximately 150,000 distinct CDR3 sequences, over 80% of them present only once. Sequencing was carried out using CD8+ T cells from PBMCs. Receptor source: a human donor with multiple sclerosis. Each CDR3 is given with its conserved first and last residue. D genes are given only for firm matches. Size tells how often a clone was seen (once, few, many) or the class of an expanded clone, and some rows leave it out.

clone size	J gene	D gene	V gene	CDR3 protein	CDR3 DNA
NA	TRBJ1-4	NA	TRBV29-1	CSVCMVDEKLFF	TGCAGCGTTTGTATGGTGGACGAAAAACTGTTTTTT
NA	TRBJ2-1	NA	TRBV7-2	CASKQLTPGVTTGEQFF	TGTGCCAGCAAGCAACTGACCCCCGGGGTAACTACTGGTGAGCAGTTCTTC
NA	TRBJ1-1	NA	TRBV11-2	CASSLTSRMNTEAFF	TGTGCCAGCAGCCTAACGTCAAGAATGAACACTGAAGCTTTCTTT
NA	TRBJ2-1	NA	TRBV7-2	CANSPILGGYNEQFF	TGTGCCAACAGCCCGATACTAGGGGGCTACAATGAGCAGTTCTTC
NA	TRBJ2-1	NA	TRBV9	CASSLGGGNSYNEQFF	TGTGCCAGCAGCTTAGGGGGCGGGAACTCCTACAATGAGCAGTTCTTC
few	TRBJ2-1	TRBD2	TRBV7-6	CASSLWGGPYNEQFF	TGTGCCAGCAGCTTATGGGGGGGACCTTACAATGAGCAGTTCTTC
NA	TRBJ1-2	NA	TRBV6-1	CASGGAINGYTF	TGTGCCAGCGGGGGGGCTATCAATGGCTACACCTTC
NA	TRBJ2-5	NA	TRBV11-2	CASSLLGGQETQYF	TGTGCCAGCAGCTTACTGGGGGGCCAAGAGACCCAGTACTTC
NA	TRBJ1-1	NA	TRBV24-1	CATSEGTYTEAFF	TGTGCCACCAGTGAGGGGACGTATACTGAAGCTTTCTTT
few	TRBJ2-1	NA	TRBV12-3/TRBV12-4	CASRQASYNEQFF	TGTGCCAGCAGACAGGCTTCCTACAATGAGCAGTTCTTC